Below, one TCR beta chain is given with its context. Its antigen has not been determined. No much larger clone exists at a distance of one base, and base qualities are not known. V is pruned by 3 bases and J by 7 bases, leaving 7 bases of the junction without a gene match. The CDR3, from cysteine to phenylalanine, totals 14 residues. Of all the DNA, just the CDR3 is kept, 42 bases in frame from base 1. CDR1 and CDR2 were assigned from the germline V gene as MGHRA and YSYEKL. The sample originates from a study of shared clonotypes between healthy human individuals (dated by TCRdb to about 2020). General notes on the study: A couple of women and a few men aged 18 to 49 years were included in the cohort. For each donor, CD4 naive and CD4 memory were each given three plates, CD8 naive was given two plates, and CD8 memory was given one plate. To estimate repertoire size and how much clonotypes are shared between individuals, the study performed deep sequencing of blood TCR repertoires from a few healthy adults. Libraries were prepared and TCR repertoires were sequenced by different laboratories using diverse techniques, in order to increase sequencing depth and limit assay-specific biases. Between about 0.85 and 10 billion PBMCs per donor were obtained by leukapheresis. The paper as a whole reports these results and caveats: Pairwise subsampling led to the expectation that sequencing depth would affect the degree of clonotype sharing among donors. The small number of donors limited the genetic and exposure-history diversity represented. Only blood was sampled, and tissue TCR repertoires likely differ from those in blood. Even with the large sequencing depth, rarefaction of the sorted-subset datasets indicated that sequencing was incomplete. Approximately 4.8% of naive CD4, 3% to 4% of naive CD8, roughly 2.5% of memory CD4, and about 0.4% of memory CD8 clonotypes were shared across four donors. Estimated clonotype richness was generally larger for naive than for memory subsets. Compared with non-shared clonotypes, the clonotypes found in all four sorted-subset donors had higher generation probabilities.

Using the deep immunoSEQ assay, multiplex PCR amplified TCR CDR3 regions from genomic DNA. Extracted genomic DNA from each cell subset was distributed evenly across all wells of several immunoSEQ 96-well plates, and each plate was treated as a replicate. For sorted subsets, roughly 200 ng of genomic DNA, equivalent to roughly 33,000 T cell genomes, went into each replicate PCR. Purified libraries were quantified with a Qubit 3.0 fluorometer, sized on a Bioanalyzer 2100, and re-quantified with the KAPA Library Quantification kit. A separate single-read 150-cycle Illumina NextSeq 550 flow cell was used to sequence each immunoSEQ 96-well plate. On the authors' methods: Because the immunoSEQ output held only junctional sequences and lacked quality scores, the filtering could not match the filtering applied to full-length reads. Sequences were annotated with PyIR, a Python wrapper for IgBLAST v1.9, and V/J genes and CDR3 were assigned using IMGT germline references. Reads with weak V/J assignments (E-value above 1e-6), missing CDR3, stop codons, out-of-frame junctions, or ambiguous translated residues were removed. A V3J clonotype was defined by an identical inferred V gene, J gene, and CDR3 amino acid sequence. The percentage overlap between two repertoires was calculated by dividing the number of shared unique clonotypes by the size of the smaller repertoire. Three approaches were used to assess repertoire richness: RTK rarefaction, the Chao1 estimator, and Recon v2.1 estimates of unobserved clonotypes. Generation probabilities were computed with OLGA for all TCRbeta clonotypes obtained by the gDNA method from four donors. What TCRdb holds here is the immuneACCESS table cut down to in-frame rearrangements. Part of the clones is not present; checked against another copy, under half of the missing clones reflect an unresolved V gene, and the others are unexplained. The V and J calls and clone size are taken from that table; D and trimming were inferred from the DNA. The sample table holds about 680,000 clones, of which roughly nine tenths were seen once. The top ten constitute roughly 22% of the sample.

CD8 naive samples consisted of CD45RO-negative cells that were positively selected for CCR7, yielding a CD45RA+CCR7+ population without TemRA cells. The donors were healthy, HIV-negative adults with no recently reported acute infections or vaccinations. Only Caucasian adults living in Nashville, Tennessee, USA were represented among the donors. After blood collection by leukapheresis, PBMCs were isolated using Ficoll-Histopaque density gradient centrifugation and then cryopreserved in the vapor phase of liquid nitrogen. Analytical flow cytometry was used to check the purity and quantity of each magnetically sorted T cell population. Genomic DNA was isolated from each sorted fraction and quantified by UV absorbance on a Nanodrop 2000c.

This clonotype was obtained from a man in his thirties or forties in good health. The sequenced material came from naive CD8+ T cells sorted from blood. According to the study, the label for this sample's cell subset or site signals: CD45RA+CCR7+. This sequence uses TRBV4-1 and TRBJ1-2, with 8 bases aligning to TRBD1. The DNA sequence is given as TGCGCCAGCAGCCAGATTGCAGGGGGCTCTGGCTACACCTTC. The encoded protein is CASSQIAGGSGYTF.